This T cell receptor (beta chain) is from a study of Graves' ophthalmopathy and Graves' hyperthyroidism. Between the trimmed V and J ends, which lost 0 bases and 4 bases, there was a span of 9 bases. This CDR3 has 15 residues. Germline CDR1 SGHTA, CDR2 FQGNSA. Amplification of the TCR beta CDR3 regions used RNA transcripts (as template). An opening RT-PCR round employed HTBI primers and preceded a second-round multiplex PCR. In TCRdb, the multiplex PCR reads were re-called with MiXCR into one record per CDR3 protein. The sample holds about 400,000 distinct CDR3 sequences, about 16% seen once. This chain connects TRBV7-2 to TRBJ2-2; D is perhaps TRBD1 (6 bases). The sample comprised peripheral blood. The receptor was derived from a woman younger than 35 with stable Graves' hyperthyroidism. CDR3 sequence: CASSLAWGRTGELFF. The DNA of the CDR3 is TGTGCCAGCAGCTTAGCCTGGGGGCGCACCGGGGAGCTGTTTTTT.